The rows below give T cell receptor beta chains drawn from one sample of a study of response to subunit inactivated influenza vaccine. TCRdb used MiXCR to reprocess the RT-PCR reads, holding one entry per CDR3 protein. The repertoire has approximately 480,000 distinct CDR3 sequences, around 9.9% of them found once; the top ten carry more than 10%. The starting material was PBMCs from blood, obtained roughly 47 days after vaccination. The receptor source for this set is a man aged 45-60 years who received an inactivated influenza vaccine. The CDR3 runs from the conserved cysteine through the conserved F or W. A D gene is named only where the DNA matches it firmly. Clone sizes are given selectively: once, few, many, or a class where the clone is expanded.

V gene: TRBV9
J gene: TRBJ2-5
D gene: TRBD1
clone size: .
CDR3 DNA: TGTGCCAGCAGCGTCCGGACAGGAGAGACCCAGTACTTC
CDR3 protein: CASSVRTGETQYF

V gene: TRBV18
J gene: TRBJ2-7
D gene: .
clone size: .
CDR3 DNA: TGTGCCAGCTCACCACCGGGGCGGACCTACGAGCAGTACTTC
CDR3 protein: CASSPPGRTYEQYF

V gene: TRBV5-6
J gene: TRBJ2-5
D gene: .
clone size: .
CDR3 DNA: TGTGCCAGCAGCTTGTACCAGGGCGGAGAGACCCAGTACTTC
CDR3 protein: CASSLYQGGETQYF

V gene: TRBV7-2
J gene: TRBJ1-6
D gene: TRBD1
clone size: .
CDR3 DNA: TGTGCCAGCAGCTTAGAACAGGGGACTTCACCCCTCCACTTT
CDR3 protein: CASSLEQGTSPLHF

V gene: TRBV15
J gene: TRBJ1-6
D gene: .
clone size: many
CDR3 DNA: TGTGCCACCAGCAGAGATCCGGTGGGGCCCCTCCACTTT
CDR3 protein: CATSRDPVGPLHF

V gene: TRBV7-2
J gene: TRBJ2-7
D gene: .
clone size: few
CDR3 DNA: TGTGCCAGCAGCCCCGCTCTAGCCTACGAGCAGTACTTC
CDR3 protein: CASSPALAYEQYF

V gene: TRBV15
J gene: TRBJ1-3
D gene: TRBD1
clone size: many
CDR3 DNA: TGTGCCACCAGCAGAACAGGGGGCCGCTCTGGAAACACCATATATTTT
CDR3 protein: CATSRTGGRSGNTIYF

V gene: TRBV25-1
J gene: TRBJ2-3
D gene: .
clone size: .
CDR3 DNA: TGTGCCAGCAGTGAACCCTTCATCGTTGATACGCAGTATTTT
CDR3 protein: CASSEPFIVDTQYF

V gene: TRBV3-1
J gene: TRBJ1-1
D gene: TRBD1
clone size: few
CDR3 DNA: TGTGCCAGCAGCCCCGCAGGGGGGGTAAGGATCGAAGCTTTCTTT
CDR3 protein: CASSPAGGVRIEAFF

V gene: TRBV20-1
J gene: TRBJ2-5
D gene: .
clone size: .
CDR3 DNA: TGCAGTGCTATTAGTCAGGGGATCCAAGAGACCCAGTACTTC
CDR3 protein: CSAISQGIQETQYF

V gene: TRBV6-2/TRBV6-3
J gene: TRBJ2-1
D gene: .
clone size: .
CDR3 DNA: TGTGCCAGCAGTTACGCCGGTCTCCAAGTGTCTCACAATGAGCAGTTCTTC
CDR3 protein: CASSYAGLQVSHNEQFF

V gene: TRBV20-1
J gene: TRBJ2-4
D gene: .
clone size: .
CDR3 DNA: TGCAGTGCTAGAGATCCCTACGGAGCCAAAAACATTCAGTACTTC
CDR3 protein: CSARDPYGAKNIQYF